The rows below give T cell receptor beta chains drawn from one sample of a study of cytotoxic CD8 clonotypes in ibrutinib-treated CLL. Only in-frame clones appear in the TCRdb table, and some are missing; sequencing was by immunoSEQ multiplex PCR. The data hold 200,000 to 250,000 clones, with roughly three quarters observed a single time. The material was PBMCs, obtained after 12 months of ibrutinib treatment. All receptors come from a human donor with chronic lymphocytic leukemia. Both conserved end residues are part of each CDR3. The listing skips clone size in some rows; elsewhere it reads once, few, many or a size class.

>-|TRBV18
CASSKGVATDYSYEQYF
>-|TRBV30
CAWTAGTGNTIYF
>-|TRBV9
CASSQRQVSGETQYF
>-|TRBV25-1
CASSAEQSTDTQYF
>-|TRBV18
CASSPPVSRGGDTQYF
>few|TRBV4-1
CASSQVRFGRDGYTF
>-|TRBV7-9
CASSSTGEQYF
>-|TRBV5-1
CASSLVGEAGELFF
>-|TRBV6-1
CASSVPGLIATGELFF
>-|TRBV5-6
CASSDTPGGVTGEQYF
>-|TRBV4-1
CASSQGRGGTGELFF
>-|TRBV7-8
CASRPLAAHSYEQYF
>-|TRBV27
CASTTAGGLQFF
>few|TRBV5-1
CASSLGGLAGLGEQFF
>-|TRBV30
CAWSQGPYEQYF
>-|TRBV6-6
CASSSPDRGNTEAFF
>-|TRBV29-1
CSGGVAGDEQYF
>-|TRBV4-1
CASSNSGVGGYEQYF
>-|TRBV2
CASTGTEGYEQYF
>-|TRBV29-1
CSVVAHTYNEQFF
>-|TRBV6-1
CASSGIEGLRQPQHF
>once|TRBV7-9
CASRGWDGYTF
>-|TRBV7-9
CASSPGGRTEAFF
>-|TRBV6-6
CASSYGGRRQPQHF
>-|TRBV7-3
CASSQTGGGNQPQHF
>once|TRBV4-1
CASRQTSYNTDTQYF
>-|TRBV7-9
CASSLDLRDEQFF
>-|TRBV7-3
CASSSAEGRAYGYTF
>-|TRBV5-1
CASSLDSPYEQYF
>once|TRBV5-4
CASSLGGQGDTEAFF
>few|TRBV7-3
CASSGAGGGEQFF
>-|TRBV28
CASSLKQGENEQFF
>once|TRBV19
CASSIIGGNTEAFF
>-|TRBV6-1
CASLGGWEKLFF
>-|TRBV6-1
CASSGTGTSGSNFVQYF
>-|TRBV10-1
CASSDLPSGSHEQYF
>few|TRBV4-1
CASSQGTVATNEKLFF
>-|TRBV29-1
CSVAVWEVNYGYTF
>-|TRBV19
CASGDSSNQPQHF
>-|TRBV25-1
CASSARDGGSGNTIYF